Listed below are T cell receptor beta chains from one sample, sequenced in a study of T cells in localized non-small cell lung cancer. The data were produced by immunoSEQ multiplex PCR, yet TCRdb's version contains in-frame clones alone and is incomplete. Counted here are 7,700 or so clones, about 91% occurring once; the ten biggest clones make up about 5%. The sequencing used peripheral blood mononuclear cells, collected before any cancer treatment. Receptors were obtained from a male donor aged 60 or older with stage II lung adenocarcinoma. The CDR3 runs from the conserved cysteine through the conserved F or W. The order of the fields is CDR3 DNA, CDR3 protein, V gene, D gene, J gene. D genes are given only for firm matches.

CDR3nt: TGTGCCAGCAGTGAACCGGGCCCTTTCACTGAAGCTTTCTTT; CDR3aa: CASSEPGPFTEAFF; v_gene: TRBV2; d_gene: NA; j_gene: TRBJ1-1
CDR3nt: TGTGCCAGCAGCCAAGGAGGATCTGGTGAAAAACTGTTTTTT; CDR3aa: CASSQGGSGEKLFF; v_gene: TRBV11-2; d_gene: NA; j_gene: TRBJ1-4
CDR3nt: TGCGCCAGCAGCTTTCCGGGAGCACAAGAGACCCAGTACTTC; CDR3aa: CASSFPGAQETQYF; v_gene: TRBV5-1; d_gene: NA; j_gene: TRBJ2-5
CDR3nt: TGCGCCAGCAGCCCCGGACTAGCTTGGGCATCCTACGAGCAGTACTTC; CDR3aa: CASSPGLAWASYEQYF; v_gene: TRBV5-1; d_gene: TRBD2; j_gene: TRBJ2-7
CDR3nt: TGTGCCAGCAGCGGGATGGGGGGGCGCGGCTACACCTTC; CDR3aa: CASSGMGGRGYTF; v_gene: TRBV9; d_gene: NA; j_gene: TRBJ1-2
CDR3nt: TGTGCCAGCAGCGTAGCTTCGGCCGGGGCTCCCGGGGGCTACACCTTC; CDR3aa: CASSVASAGAPGGYTF; v_gene: TRBV9; d_gene: NA; j_gene: TRBJ1-2
CDR3nt: TGTGCCAGCAGCCTCCTTCCCGGGACTAGAGGGTACGAGCAGTACTTC; CDR3aa: CASSLLPGTRGYEQYF; v_gene: TRBV7-2; d_gene: TRBD2; j_gene: TRBJ2-7
CDR3nt: TGTGCCATCAGTGCGAAGACTAGCGGAGGGGTGACCCAGTACTTC; CDR3aa: CAISAKTSGGVTQYF; v_gene: TRBV10-3; d_gene: TRBD2; j_gene: TRBJ2-5
CDR3nt: TGTGCCAGTAGTATGGGGAGCAATCAGCCCCAGCATTTT; CDR3aa: CASSMGSNQPQHF; v_gene: TRBV19; d_gene: NA; j_gene: TRBJ1-5
CDR3nt: TGTGCCAGCAGCTTCAGCGGGACCTACGAGCAGTACTTC; CDR3aa: CASSFSGTYEQYF; v_gene: TRBV11-2; d_gene: TRBD2; j_gene: TRBJ2-7
CDR3nt: TGTGCCAGCAGCTTAAGCGGGGGCGTCTACGAGCAGTACTTC; CDR3aa: CASSLSGGVYEQYF; v_gene: TRBV7-9; d_gene: TRBD2; j_gene: TRBJ2-7
CDR3nt: TGTGCCAGTAGTATCCTGACAGAGAACAATCAGCCCCAGCATTTT; CDR3aa: CASSILTENNQPQHF; v_gene: TRBV19; d_gene: NA; j_gene: TRBJ1-5
CDR3nt: TGTGCCAGTAGTTTGACAGGGCCAATCCAGCCCCAGCATTTT; CDR3aa: CASSLTGPIQPQHF; v_gene: TRBV19; d_gene: TRBD1; j_gene: TRBJ1-5
CDR3nt: TGTGCTAGTGGTTGGGACAGGAGGTTACATCAGCCCCAGCATTTT; CDR3aa: CASGWDRRLHQPQHF; v_gene: TRBV12-5; d_gene: TRBD1; j_gene: TRBJ1-5
CDR3nt: TGCAGCGTTGACAAGAACACTGAAGCTTTCTTT; CDR3aa: CSVDKNTEAFF; v_gene: TRBV29-1; d_gene: NA; j_gene: TRBJ1-1
CDR3nt: TGTGCCAGCAGCCGGGGACAGGGCTCCTACAATGAGCAGTTCTTC; CDR3aa: CASSRGQGSYNEQFF; v_gene: TRBV7-3; d_gene: TRBD1; j_gene: TRBJ2-1
CDR3nt: TGCGCCAGCAGCCAAGGTCACTCTGGAAACACCATATATTTT; CDR3aa: CASSQGHSGNTIYF; v_gene: TRBV4-1; d_gene: NA; j_gene: TRBJ1-3